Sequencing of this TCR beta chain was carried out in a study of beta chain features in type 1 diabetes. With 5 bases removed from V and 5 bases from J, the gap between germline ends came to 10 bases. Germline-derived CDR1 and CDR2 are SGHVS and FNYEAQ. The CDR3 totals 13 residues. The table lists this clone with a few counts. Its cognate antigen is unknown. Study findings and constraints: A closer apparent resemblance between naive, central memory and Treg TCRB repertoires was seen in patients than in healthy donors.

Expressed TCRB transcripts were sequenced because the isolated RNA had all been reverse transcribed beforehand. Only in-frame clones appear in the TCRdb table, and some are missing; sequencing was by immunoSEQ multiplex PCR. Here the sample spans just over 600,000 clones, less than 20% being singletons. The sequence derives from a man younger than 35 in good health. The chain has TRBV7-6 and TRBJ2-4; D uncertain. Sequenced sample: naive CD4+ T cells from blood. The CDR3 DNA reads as TGTGCCAGCAGCACCCCGGGCCAAAACATTCAGTACTTC. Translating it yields CASSTPGQNIQYF.